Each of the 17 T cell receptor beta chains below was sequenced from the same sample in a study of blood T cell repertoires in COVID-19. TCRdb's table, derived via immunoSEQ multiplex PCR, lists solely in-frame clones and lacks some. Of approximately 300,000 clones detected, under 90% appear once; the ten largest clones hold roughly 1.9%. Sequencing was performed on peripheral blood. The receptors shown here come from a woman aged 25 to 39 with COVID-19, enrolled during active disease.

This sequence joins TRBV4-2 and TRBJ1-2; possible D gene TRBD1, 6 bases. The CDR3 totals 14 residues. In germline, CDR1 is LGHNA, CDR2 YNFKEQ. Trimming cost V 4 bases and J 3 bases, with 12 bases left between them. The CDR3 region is CASSPGAPHYGYTF. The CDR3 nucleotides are TGTGCCAGCAGCCCAGGGGCACCCCACTATGGCTACACCTTC.

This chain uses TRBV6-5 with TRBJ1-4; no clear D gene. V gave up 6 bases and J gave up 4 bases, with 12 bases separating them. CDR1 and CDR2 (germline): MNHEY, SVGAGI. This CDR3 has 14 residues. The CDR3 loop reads CASSRGVLNEKLFF. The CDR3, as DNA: TGTGCCAGCAGCCGCGGGGTTCTTAATGAAAAACTGTTTTTT.

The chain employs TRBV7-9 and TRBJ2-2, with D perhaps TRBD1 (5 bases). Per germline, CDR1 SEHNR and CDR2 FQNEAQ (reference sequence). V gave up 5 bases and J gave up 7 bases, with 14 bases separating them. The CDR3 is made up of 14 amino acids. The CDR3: CASSPDRAFGELFF. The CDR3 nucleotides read TGTGCCAGCAGCCCCGACAGAGCCTTCGGGGAGCTGTTTTTT.

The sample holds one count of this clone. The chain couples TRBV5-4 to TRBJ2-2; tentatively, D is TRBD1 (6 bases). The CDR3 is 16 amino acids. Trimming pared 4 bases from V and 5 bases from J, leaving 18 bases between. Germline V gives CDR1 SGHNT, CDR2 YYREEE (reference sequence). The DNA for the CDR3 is TGTGCCAGCAGCCCACAGGGACCTTCTCGGACCGGGGAGCTGTTTTTT. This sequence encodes CASSPQGPSRTGELFF. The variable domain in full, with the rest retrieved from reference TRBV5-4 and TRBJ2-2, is ETGVTQSPTHLIKTRGQQVTLRCSSQSGHNTVSWYQQALGQGPQFIFQYYREEENGRGNFPPRFSGLQFPNYSSELNVNALELDDSALYLCASSPQGPSRTGELFFGEGSRLTVL.

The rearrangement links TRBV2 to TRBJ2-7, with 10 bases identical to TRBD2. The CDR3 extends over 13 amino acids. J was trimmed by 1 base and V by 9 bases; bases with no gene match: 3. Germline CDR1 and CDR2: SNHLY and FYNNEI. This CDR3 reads CARGTSDSYEQYF. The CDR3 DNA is TGTGCCAGGGGGACTAGCGATTCCTACGAGCAGTACTTC.

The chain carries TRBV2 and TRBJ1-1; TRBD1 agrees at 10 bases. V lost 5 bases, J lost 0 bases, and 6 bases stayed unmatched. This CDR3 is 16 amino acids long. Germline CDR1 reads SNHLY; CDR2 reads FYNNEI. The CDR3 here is CASSRRQGALNTEAFF. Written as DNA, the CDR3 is TGTGCCAGCAGTCGGAGACAGGGGGCGCTGAACACTGAAGCTTTCTTT.

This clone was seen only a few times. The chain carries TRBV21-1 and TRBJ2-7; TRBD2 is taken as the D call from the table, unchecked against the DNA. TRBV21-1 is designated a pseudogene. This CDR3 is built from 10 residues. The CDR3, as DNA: TGTGCCAGCAGCAATGGAGGGGACCCCGTC. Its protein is CASSNGGDPV.

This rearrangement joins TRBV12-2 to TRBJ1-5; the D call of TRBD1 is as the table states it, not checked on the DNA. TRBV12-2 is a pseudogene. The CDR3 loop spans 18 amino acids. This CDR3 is CASRLEGRVDETNQPQHF. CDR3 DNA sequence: TGTGCAAGTCGCTTAGAAGGCAGGGTAGATGAGACTAATCAGCCCCAGCATTTT.

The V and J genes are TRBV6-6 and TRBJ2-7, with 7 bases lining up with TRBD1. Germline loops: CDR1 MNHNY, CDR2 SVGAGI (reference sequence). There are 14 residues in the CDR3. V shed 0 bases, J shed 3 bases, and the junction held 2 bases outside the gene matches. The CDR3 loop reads CASSYSGGGYEQYV. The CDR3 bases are TGTGCCAGCAGTTACTCAGGGGGCGGCTACGAGCAGTACGTC.

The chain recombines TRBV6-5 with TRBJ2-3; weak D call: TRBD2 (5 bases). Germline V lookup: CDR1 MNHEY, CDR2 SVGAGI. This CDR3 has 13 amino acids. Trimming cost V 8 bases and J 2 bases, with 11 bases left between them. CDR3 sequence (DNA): TGTGCCAGCGGAGGTCAACCCACAGATACGCAGTATTTT. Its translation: CASGGQPTDTQYF.

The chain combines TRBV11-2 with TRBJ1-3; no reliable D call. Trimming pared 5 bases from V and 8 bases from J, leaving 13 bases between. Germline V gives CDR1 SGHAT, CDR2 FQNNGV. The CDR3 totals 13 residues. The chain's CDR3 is CASSLTQADTIYF. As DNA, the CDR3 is TGTGCCAGCAGCCTTACCCAAGCGGACACCATATATTTT.

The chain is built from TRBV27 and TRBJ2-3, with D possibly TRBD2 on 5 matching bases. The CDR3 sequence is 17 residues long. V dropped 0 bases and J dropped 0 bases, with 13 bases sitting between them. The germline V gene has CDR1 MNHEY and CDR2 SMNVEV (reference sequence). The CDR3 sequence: CASSLSGGPYSTDTQYF. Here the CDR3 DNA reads TGTGCCAGCAGTTTATCTGGAGGACCCTATAGCACAGATACGCAGTATTTT.

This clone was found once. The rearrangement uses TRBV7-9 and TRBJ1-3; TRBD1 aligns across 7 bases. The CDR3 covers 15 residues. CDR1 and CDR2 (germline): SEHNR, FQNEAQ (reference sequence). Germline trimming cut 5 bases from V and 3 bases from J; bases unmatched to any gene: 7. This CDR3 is CASSKTGIYGNTIYF. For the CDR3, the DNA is TGTGCCAGCAGCAAGACAGGGATCTATGGAAACACCATATATTTT.

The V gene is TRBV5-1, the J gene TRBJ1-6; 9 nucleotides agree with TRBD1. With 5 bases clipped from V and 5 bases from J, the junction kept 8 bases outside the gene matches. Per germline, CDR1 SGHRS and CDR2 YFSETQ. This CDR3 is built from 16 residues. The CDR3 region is CASRRTGQGDNSPLHF. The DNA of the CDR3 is TGCGCCAGCAGGCGCACGGGACAGGGTGATAATTCACCCCTCCACTTT.

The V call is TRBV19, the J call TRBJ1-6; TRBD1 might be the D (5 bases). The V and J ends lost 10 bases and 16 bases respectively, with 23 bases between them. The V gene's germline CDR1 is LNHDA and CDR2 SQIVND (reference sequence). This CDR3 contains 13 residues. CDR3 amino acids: CATKDTGFLGLHF. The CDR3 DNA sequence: TGTGCCACCAAGGACACGGGTTTTTTAGGGCTCCACTTT.

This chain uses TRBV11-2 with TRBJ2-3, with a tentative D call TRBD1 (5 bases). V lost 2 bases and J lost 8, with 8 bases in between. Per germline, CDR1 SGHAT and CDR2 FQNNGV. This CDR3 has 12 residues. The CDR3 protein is CASSLTGLTQYF. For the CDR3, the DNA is TGTGCCAGCAGCTTAACAGGCCTTACGCAGTATTTT. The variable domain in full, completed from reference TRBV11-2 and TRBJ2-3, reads EAGVAQSPRYKIIEKRQSVAFWCNPISGHATLYWYQQILGQGPKLLIQFQNNGVVDDSQLPKDRFSAERLKGVDSTLKIQPAKLEDSAVYLCASSLTGLTQYFGPGTRLTVL.

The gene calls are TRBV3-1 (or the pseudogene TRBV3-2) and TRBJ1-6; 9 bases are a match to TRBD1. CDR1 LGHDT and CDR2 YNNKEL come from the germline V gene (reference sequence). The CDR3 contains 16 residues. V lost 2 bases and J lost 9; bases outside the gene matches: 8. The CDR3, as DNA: TGTGCCAGCAGCCAAAGTTGGGACAGGGTAGGTTCACCCCTCCACTTT. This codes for CASSQSWDRVGSPLHF.